The 22 T cell receptor beta chains given below trace back to one sample, sequenced in a study of molecular identifiers for immune sequencing clone quantification. A single record per CDR3 protein comes from TCRdb applying MiXCR to the PCR reads. The sample shows about 630,000 distinct CDR3 sequences, roughly 23% of them seen only once. Sequenced sample: naive CD8+ T cells from blood, with Jurkat cell RNA spiked in. The subset: FACS-sorted CD8+CD4-CCR7+CD45RA+ naive T cells. The receptors originated from a human donor in good health. Some libraries in this study had Jurkat cell RNA spiked in.

There are many counts of this clonotype. J is TRBJ1-1 and V is TRBV12-3 or TRBV12-4; TRBD1 is a possible D gene (5 bases). Trimming shortened V by 6 bases and J by 6 bases, and 11 bases separated the two germline ends. The CDR3 spans 12 residues. The CDR3 coding sequence is TGTGCCAGCAGGGAGGGGACCTCTGAAGCTTTCTTT. Its protein product is CASREGTSEAFF.

Details on this clonotype: At one end the junction does not follow the germline gene, possibly because of a read error. The rearrangement uses TRBV20-1 and TRBJ2-7; D perhaps matches TRBD2 (5 bases). This CDR3 has 15 amino acids. Germline V gene lookup returns CDR1 DFQATT and CDR2 SNEGSKA (reference sequence). CDR3 protein: CSARGFPGGPCERCF. The CDR3 bases are TGCAGTGCTAGAGGATTTCCTGGCGGGCCCTGCGAGCGGTGCTTC.

This clonotype came up many times. V and J are TRBV7-2 and TRBJ2-1; D perhaps matches TRBD2 (7 bases). There are 15 residues in the CDR3. Germline V lookup: CDR1 SGHTA, CDR2 FQGNSA. Trimming took off 4 bases at V and 6 bases at J, with 16 bases between the two ends. The CDR3: CASSSRGGVFNEQFF. The CDR3 DNA reads as TGTGCCAGCAGCTCAAGGGGGGGAGTGTTCAATGAGCAGTTCTTC.

The chain has TRBV11-2 and TRBJ2-2, with D maybe TRBD2 (5 bases). Trimming took 2 bases from V and 7 from J, leaving 17 bases between them. The germline gives CDR1 SGHAT, CDR2 FQNNGV. The CDR3 runs 16 residues. The CDR3 sequence is CASSLIPEAGVGELFF. As DNA, the CDR3 is TGTGCCAGCAGCTTAATACCGGAGGCCGGGGTCGGGGAGCTGTTTTTT.

To note about this clonotype: A much larger clone is a single base away; this may be a read error. In nucleotides, the CDR3 is TGTGCCAGCAGCCAAGATGCAGGTCCATTATTGAACACTGAACCTTTCTTT. It codes for CASSQDAGPLLNTEPFF. The chain couples TRBV14 to TRBJ1-1; D gene uncertain. The V gene's germline CDR1 is SGHDN and CDR2 FVKESK. The CDR3 extends over 17 amino acids.

This clonotype was seen many times. The gene calls are TRBV5-1 and TRBJ1-5; tentatively, D is TRBD1 (5 bases). The germline gives CDR1 SGHRS, CDR2 YFSETQ. The CDR3 runs to 15 residues. Trimming stripped 1 base from V and 4 bases from J, with 12 bases between. The CDR3 nucleotides are TGCGCCAGCAGCTTGTCAGCAGGGTTGAATCAGCCCCAGCATTTT. It translates to CASSLSAGLNQPQHF. The whole variable domain, filled in from reference TRBV5-1 and TRBJ1-5, reads KAGVTQTPRYLIKTRGQQVTLSCSPISGHRSVSWYQQTPGQGLQFLFEYFSETQRNKGNFPGRFSGRQFSNSRSEMNVSTLELGDSALYLCASSLSAGLNQPQHFGDGTRLSIL.

A remark on this clonotype: A clone one base away is much larger, so this may be a read error. The rearrangement joins TRBV6-5 to TRBJ1-2, with D tentatively TRBD1 (5 bases). Germline V gene sequence: CDR1 MNHEY, CDR2 SVGAGI. This CDR3 has 14 amino acids. Written as DNA, the CDR3 is TGTGCCAGCAGATACTCGCAAGGGGCTGTAGGCTACACCTTC. As protein: CASRYSQGAVGYTF.

There are many counts of this clonotype. This chain uses TRBV14 with TRBJ2-2, with D unclear. CDR3 size: 13 residues. V lost 6 bases and J lost 5, with 10 bases in between. Germline loops: CDR1 SGHDN, CDR2 FVKESK. CDR3 protein: CASSNQPTGELFF. The CDR3 DNA reads TGTGCCAGCAGTAACCAGCCGACCGGGGAGCTGTTTTTT.

This chain links TRBV7-6 with TRBJ2-3; 11 nucleotides match TRBD2. Germline V lookup: CDR1 SGHVS, CDR2 FNYEAQ. V trimming: 5 bases; J trimming: 4 bases; junction bases outside the gene matches: 5. This CDR3 region has 15 residues. In DNA, the CDR3 is TGTGCCAGCAGCCCACTAGCGGGGGAGGCAGATACGCAGTATTTT. This encodes CASSPLAGEADTQYF.

This clonotype appeared a few times. This is likely a read error, given that the CDR3 carries no conserved phenylalanine or tryptophan at its end. The V and J genes are TRBV7-3 and TRBJ1-1; tentatively, D is TRBD1 (5 bases). Germline V gene data show CDR1 as SGHTA and CDR2 as FQGTGA. The V gene lost 3 bases and the J gene lost 5 bases, with 7 bases spanning the gap. The CDR3 runs to 12 residues. CDR3 region: CASSFEGTEAFL. The CDR3 nucleotides are TGTGCCAGCAGCTTTGAGGGGACTGAAGCTTTCTTG.

This clonotype was detected only a few times. A much larger clone is a single base away; this may be a read error. The chain links TRBV6-5 to TRBJ1-5; D uncertain. From germline, CDR1 is MNHEY and CDR2 SVGAGI. This CDR3 comprises 13 residues. CDR3 in DNA: TGTGCCAGCAGTCCAAATAGCAATCGGCCCCAGCATTTT. Translating gives CASSPNSNRPQHF.

The CDR3 reads CASSLSGLNGYTF. The CDR3 DNA reads TGTGCCAGCAGTTTATCAGGACTGAATGGCTACACCTTC. V gene TRBV27 combines with J gene TRBJ1-2; no clear D gene. V lost 0 bases to trimming and J lost 6 bases, with 8 bases between them. The germline gives CDR1 MNHEY, CDR2 SMNVEV (reference sequence). The CDR3 is made up of 13 amino acids.

This clonotype was seen many times. The CDR3 loop reads CASSLWGATEAFF. Here the CDR3 DNA reads TGTGCCAGCAGTTTGTGGGGGGCCACTGAAGCTTTCTTT. The chain uses TRBV27 and TRBJ1-1; a possible D gene is TRBD1 (6 bases). The CDR3 extends over 13 amino acids. V was cut by 3 bases and J by 4 bases, with 9 bases left in between. Germline CDR1 reads MNHEY; CDR2 reads SMNVEV (reference sequence).

Notes on this clonotype: A read error is possible here, since a much larger clone lies one base away. This rearrangement joins TRBV6-5 to TRBJ2-7, with 14 bases that match TRBD2. Germline trimming cut 7 bases from V and 4 bases from J; bases unmatched to any gene: 3. The germline CDR1 and CDR2 sequences are MNHEY and SVGAGI. CDR3 length: 14 amino acids. This CDR3 reads CASIGTSGSYEQYF. For the CDR3, the DNA is TGTGCCAGCATCGGGACTAGCGGGAGTTACGAGCAGTACTTC.

The rearrangement links TRBV11-2 to TRBJ2-5; D gene uncertain. Germline assignment: CDR1 SGHAT and CDR2 FQNNGV. There are 13 residues in the CDR3. With 5 bases removed from V and 4 bases from J, the gap between germline ends came to 11 bases. The CDR3 DNA sequence: TGTGCCAGCAGCGATAGTGTTCGAGAGACCCAGTACTTC. Amino acid sequence: CASSDSVRETQYF.

In nucleotides, the CDR3 is TGTGCCAGCAGTTTAGACCAGGGGGCTTCCTACGAGCAGTACTTC. This encodes CASSLDQGASYEQYF. The J gene is TRBJ2-7, the V gene TRBV28, with TRBD1 identical over 8 bases. Germline CDR1 reads MDHEN; CDR2 reads SYDVKM. V shed 2 bases, J shed 1 base, and the junction held 4 bases outside the gene matches. The CDR3 totals 15 residues.

For the CDR3, the DNA is TGTGCCAGCAGCCCCGGGCCATTGTCGACAGATACGCAGTATTTT. This translates into CASSPGPLSTDTQYF. V gene TRBV7-9 combines with J gene TRBJ2-3; D is ambiguous. Germline CDR1 is SEHNR and CDR2 is FQNEAQ (reference sequence). The CDR3 is 15 residues long. The V and J ends lost 5 bases and 3 bases respectively, with 15 bases between them. Supplemented by reference TRBV7-9 and TRBJ2-3, the full variable domain reads DTGVSQNPRHKITKRGQNVTFRCDPISEHNRLYWYRQTLGQGPEFLTYFQNEAQLEKSRLLSDRFSAERPKGSFSTLEIQRTEQGDSAMYLCASSPGPLSTDTQYFGPGTRLTVL.

Ten or more counts support this clonotype. V and J are TRBV5-6 and TRBJ1-1; 8 bases fit TRBD1. CDR3 length: 20 residues. Unmatched junction bases numbered 17, after V lost 0 bases and J lost 1 base. Per germline, CDR1 SGHDT and CDR2 YYEEEE. CDR3 coding DNA: TGTGCCAGCAGCTTGGGAGGACAGGGCCCACTAAATGGACCGAACACTGAAGCTTTCTTT. The encoded protein is CASSLGGQGPLNGPNTEAFF.

This clonotype has just a few counts. J is TRBJ1-2 and V is TRBV20-1, with D possibly matching TRBD1 (6 bases). Trimming removed 6 bases at V and 8 bases at J, with 31 bases between. The CDR3 length is 17 residues. Looked up from germline, CDR1 is DFQATT and CDR2 is SNEGSKA (reference sequence). CDR3 DNA: TGCAGTGCATTCCCCAGGGGCGAACTACCAAACTTCGCGGGCTACACCTTC. It is translated as CSAFPRGELPNFAGYTF.

About this clonotype: Germline is not matched at one junction end, which may reflect a read error. The chain links TRBV12-3 or TRBV12-4 to TRBJ2-5; tentatively, D is TRBD1 (6 bases). The CDR3 is 15 amino acids. The CDR3 DNA reads as TGTGCCAGCAGTGCGTGGACAGAGCGGCAAGAGGCCCAGTACTTC. It translates to CASSAWTERQEAQYF.

About this clonotype itself: Being one base from a much bigger clone, this may be a read error. The chain has TRBV7-9 and TRBJ1-1; D is unclear. CDR1 and CDR2 from the germline V gene are SEHNR and FQNEAQ (reference sequence). Trimming took 2 bases from V and 1 from J, leaving 11 bases between them. The CDR3 is made up of 15 amino acids. CDR3 region: CASSLIQRKNTEAFF. The DNA of the CDR3 is TGTGCCAGCAGCTTAATACAGAGAAAGAACACTGAAGCTTTCTTT. The full variable domain, in which reference TRBV7-9 and TRBJ1-1 provide the parts outside the CDR3, is DTGVSQNPRHKITKRGQNVTFRCDPISEHNRLYWYRQTLGQGPEFLTYFQNEAQLEKSRLLSDRFSAERPKGSFSTLEIQRTEQGDSAMYLCASSLIQRKNTEAFFGQGTRLTVV.

This clonotype was seen ten or more times. The V gene is TRBV7-9, the J gene TRBJ2-7; 9 bases line up with TRBD1. CDR3 length equals 17 residues. V was clipped by 4 bases and J by 3 bases; unmatched bases: 13. Germline V gene lookup returns CDR1 SEHNR and CDR2 FQNEAQ (reference sequence). For the CDR3, the DNA is TGTGCCAGCAGCTCACCTCTCGGGACAGGGTCTTTCTACGAGCAGTACTTC. Protein sequence: CASSSPLGTGSFYEQYF.